The TCR beta chain described here comes from a study of identical twins. Study results and limitations: With abundant cord blood beta clonotypes, insertions were fewer; memory repertoires showed no such pattern.

Many counts were recorded for this clonotype. What it recognizes is unknown. cDNA carried unique molecular identifiers, and a universal primer site was added by template switching. Each CDR3 protein is one row after TCRdb ran MiXCR on the 5' RACE reads. Found here are hundreds of thousands of distinct CDR3 sequences, less than 9.5% of them singletons; the top ten hold roughly 5%. Germline CDR1 SGHRS, CDR2 YFSETQ. The CDR3 has 16 residues. V dropped 1 base and J dropped 5; count of bases not matched to a gene: 9. This TCR derives from a woman aged 18-29 years in good health. Sequences were obtained from memory (CD45RO+) T cells sorted from blood. The chain employs TRBV5-1 and TRBJ1-1; the match to TRBD1 covers 9 bases. The chain's CDR3 is CASSLWSGQGWTEAFF. The CDR3 region has the DNA TGCGCCAGCAGCTTGTGGTCGGGACAGGGCTGGACTGAAGCTTTCTTT.